Sequencing of this T cell receptor (beta chain) was carried out in a study of T cells in tuberculosis (dated by TCRdb to between 2018 and 2020). The study in broad terms: In the study, CD1B tetramers and high-throughput TCR immunosequencing were combined to characterize T cells specific for the mycobacterial lipid antigen glucose monomycolate (GMM). A South African clinical cohort compared IGRA-negative adolescents, IGRA-positive adolescents with latent tuberculosis and adults with active tuberculosis, some eleven per group. PBMC from patients with active tuberculosis were archived either before the start of standard anti-tuberculosis treatment or within 7 days of starting that treatment. The research as a whole found: Shorter CDR3-alpha lengths in active tuberculosis patients partly drove the smaller NN-distances, and the TCR-beta difference was not statistically significant. Clinical samples were selected based on the availability of cryopreserved specimens, with adults included as active tuberculosis cases and adolescents included as controls. Smaller mean NN-distances to GMM-specific TCRs were observed in active tuberculosis TCR-alpha repertoires than in IGRA-negative controls, suggesting clonal expansion of GMM-specific TCRs. An accuracy of roughly 84% (AUROC over 0.8) was reached by a classifier using the diverse GMM-specific repertoire, compared with over 65% accuracy when GEM motif frequencies were used.

This specimen's time point label, per the study, means: new active TB diagnosis, blood taken before or within 7 days of starting treatment. The active tuberculosis patients were newly diagnosed, HIV-seronegative South African adults aged 18 years or older. Confirmation of active tuberculosis was obtained by positive sputum smear microscopy and/or positive M. tuberculosis culture. Immunosequencing of unsorted cryopreserved PBMC covered, on average, around 96,000 T cells per clinical donor. To note about this clone: The antigen it binds to is not known. No base-level quality is on record; no much larger clone is a single base apart.

Including the terminal cysteine and phenylalanine, the CDR3 comprises 15 residues. Of all the DNA, just the CDR3 is kept, 45 bases in frame from base 1. Trimming costs V 0 bases and J 8 bases, and their ends lie 17 bases apart. Reading the germline V gene gives CDR1 SGHRS and CDR2 YFSETQ. TCR libraries were generated with the immunoSEQ multiplex PCR assay, using TCR-beta and/or TCR-alpha/delta assays for each sample. Amplified TCR libraries were sequenced on the Illumina high-throughput platform. Per the authors' processing: Clustering and dimensionality reduction were performed using pairwise TCRdist distances among GMM-specific receptors from ex vivo sorted or in vitro expanded T cells. Each clinical repertoire was scored by mean NN-distance, the average TCRdist to the nearest 10% of tetramer-positive reference sequences. To compute GEM TCR motif frequency, the fraction of unique TCRs matching known GEM sequences by V/J usage and CDR3 length was calculated. Linear discriminant analysis with leave-one-out cross-validation, implemented in scikit-learn, was used to classify active tuberculosis. The table was pulled from immuneACCESS by TCRdb, which kept in-frame rearrangements only. Such tables lose some clones; where checked, under half of the loss comes from unresolved V genes, and the rest has no known cause. V, J and clone size are taken as reported in that table, and D and trimming were inferred from the DNA itself. A total of fewer than 55,000 clones appear in this sample, roughly 95% of them only once. 1.4% to 1.5% of the sample is taken by the ten largest.

Recombination joined TRBV5-1 with TRBJ1-1; tentative D gene TRBD1, with 5 bases matching. Sequenced material: PBMCs, taken at tuberculosis diagnosis. The clonotype originates from an adult with tuberculosis. The CDR3 in this case is CASSLGTQGFGEAFF. The DNA reads as follows: TGCGCCAGCAGCTTGGGAACGCAGGGTTTCGGGGAAGCTTTCTTT.